The 22 T cell receptor beta chains in this list originate from one sample, sequenced in a study of OX40 agonist ivuxolimab in advanced cancers. Profiling relied on immunoSEQ multiplex PCR, and the TCRdb table lists in-frame clones only, not all of them. The table shows tens of thousands of clones, with roughly 90% occurring only once. The source material was CD4+ or CD8+ T cells sorted from blood, sampled in a trial of the OX40 agonist ivuxolimab. The receptor source for this set is an adult with an advanced solid tumor such as melanoma, head and neck, liver or kidney cancer.

The chain recombines TRBV6-5 with TRBJ2-3; D gene ambiguous. The CDR3 extends over 11 amino acids. Germline lookup yields CDR1 MNHEY and CDR2 SVGAGI. Trimming pared 5 bases from V and 2 bases from J, leaving 2 bases between. The CDR3 nucleotides read TGTGCCAGCAGTGACACAGATACGCAGTATTTT. Amino acid sequence: CASSDTDTQYF.

V gene TRBV28 combines with J gene TRBJ1-1, with D uncertain. Trimming stripped 4 bases from V and 4 bases from J, with 19 bases between. CDR3 length: 16 amino acids. Germline lookup yields CDR1 MDHEN and CDR2 SYDVKM. The CDR3 spells CASSSQRVEWSTEAFF. CDR3 coding DNA: TGTGCCAGCAGTTCACAACGGGTGGAATGGAGCACTGAAGCTTTCTTT.

The V call is TRBV9, the J call TRBJ2-1; D gene ambiguous. The CDR3 has 15 residues. CDR1 and CDR2 (germline): SGDLS, YYNGEE. Trimming cost V 0 bases and J 3 bases, with 10 bases left between them. CDR3 loop: CASSVGGSGYNEQFF. CDR3 DNA: TGTGCCAGCAGCGTAGGTGGTTCTGGCTACAATGAGCAGTTCTTC.

CDR3 sequence: CASLLAGAYEQYF. In nucleotides, the CDR3 is TGTGCCAGCCTTTTAGCGGGCGCCTACGAGCAGTACTTC. The J gene is TRBJ2-7, the V gene TRBV5-6; 7 positions agree with TRBD2. The trim removed 7 bases at V and 2 bases at J, leaving 6 bases unmatched. CDR1 is SGHDT and CDR2 is YYEEEE in the germline V gene. The CDR3 extends over 13 amino acids.

This clone was counted a few times. This chain joins TRBV2 and TRBJ1-2; D perhaps matches TRBD1 (5 bases). Germline assignment: CDR1 SNHLY and CDR2 FYNNEI. The CDR3 has 12 amino acids. Deletions cut 4 bases from V and 8 bases from J, with 11 bases between. CDR3 nucleotides: TGTGCCAGCAGTGCCTCCGGGACGGGCTACACCTTC. Amino acid sequence: CASSASGTGYTF.

CDR3 sequence (DNA): TGTGCCAGCAGCGGATCGACAGGTGGCTACACCTTC. Amino acid sequence: CASSGSTGGYTF. This chain uses TRBV7-3 with TRBJ1-2, with a possible D match to TRBD1 (6 bases). Trimming stripped 5 bases from V and 7 bases from J, with 11 bases between. This CDR3 is built from 12 residues. Germline V CDR1 and CDR2: SGHTA, FQGTGA. Based on the CDR3 plus reference TRBV7-3 and TRBJ1-2, the full variable domain is GAGVSQTPSNKVTEKGKYVELRCDPISGHTALYWYRQSLGQGPEFLIYFQGTGAADDSGLPNDRFFAVRPEGSVSTLKIQRTERGDSAVYLCASSGSTGGYTFGSGTRLTVV.

V is TRBV9 and J is TRBJ2-3; TRBD1 or TRBD2 may be the D gene (5 bases each). V gave up 4 bases and J gave up 6 bases, with 6 bases separating them. This CDR3 comprises 11 residues. Germline assignment: CDR1 SGDLS and CDR2 YYNGEE. The CDR3 here is CASSWGDTQYF. The CDR3 coding sequence is TGTGCCAGCAGCTGGGGGGATACGCAGTATTTT. The variable domain in full, with the rest retrieved from reference TRBV9 and TRBJ2-3, is DSGVTQTPKHLITATGQRVTLRCSPRSGDLSVYWYQQSLDQGLQFLIQYYNGEERAKGNILERFSAQQFPDLHSELNLSSLELGDSALYFCASSWGDTQYFGPGTRLTVL.

J is TRBJ1-2 and V is TRBV9, with unresolved D. CDR1 is SGDLS and CDR2 is YYNGEE in the germline V gene. The V and J ends lost 0 bases and 2 bases respectively, with 20 bases between them. This CDR3 has 18 residues. The CDR3 reads CASSVDPRVNTGNYGYTF. CDR3 nucleotides: TGTGCCAGCAGCGTAGACCCCCGGGTCAACACCGGAAACTATGGCTACACCTTC.

The chain recombines TRBV9 with TRBJ2-7; TRBD2 matches at 10 bases. With V trimmed by 3 bases and J by 0 bases, 3 bases remained unmatched. CDR1 is SGDLS, CDR2 YYNGEE, per germline. CDR3 length equals 15 residues. The CDR3 loop reads CASSAGTSASYEQYF. The DNA for the CDR3 is TGTGCCAGCAGCGCTGGGACTAGCGCCTCCTACGAGCAGTACTTC.

The chain joins TRBV19 to TRBJ2-1; 9 bases are a match to TRBD2. V shed 10 bases, J shed 1 base, and the junction held 8 bases outside the gene matches. This CDR3 is built from 15 residues. Per germline, CDR1 LNHDA and CDR2 SQIVND (reference sequence). CDR3: CATQLAGDSYNEQFF. The CDR3, as DNA: TGTGCCACCCAACTAGCGGGCGATTCCTACAATGAGCAGTTCTTC.

This clone was observed a single time. The chain employs TRBV5-4 and TRBJ2-3, with 10 bases lining up with TRBD2. The CDR3 contains 15 residues. The trim removed 9 bases at V and 4 bases at J, leaving 11 bases unmatched. Germline assignment: CDR1 SGHNT and CDR2 YYREEE (reference sequence). The CDR3 sequence is CATMTLAGAPDTQYF. The CDR3 DNA is TGTGCCACCATGACGCTAGCGGGAGCCCCAGATACGCAGTATTTT.

This clone was observed a single time. The V and J genes are TRBV18 and TRBJ2-1, with no clear D. This CDR3 has 12 residues. V was pared by 2 bases and J by 7 bases, with 6 bases between. Germline values: CDR1 KGHSH, CDR2 LQKENI. The DNA of the CDR3 is TGTGCCAGCTCACCAGCTGGGAATGAGCAGTTCTTC. Protein sequence: CASSPAGNEQFF.

The chain carries TRBV11-2 and TRBJ2-1, with D possibly being TRBD1 or TRBD2 (5 bases each). The CDR3 totals 17 residues. Germline CDR1 reads SGHAT; CDR2 reads FQNNGV. Trimming left V 1 base short and J 4 bases short, with 17 bases between. CDR3: CASSLVSSGPYYNEQFF. The DNA for the CDR3 is TGTGCCAGCAGCTTAGTCTCATCGGGGCCCTATTACAATGAGCAGTTCTTC.

The sample holds a few counts of this clone. The V gene is TRBV5-1, the J gene TRBJ2-2; 9 positions match TRBD1. This CDR3 is built from 14 residues. V shed 8 bases and J 5 bases; nucleotides not matched to a gene: 7. Germline V gene sequence: CDR1 SGHRS, CDR2 YFSETQ. The CDR3 DNA sequence: TGCGCCAGTGGCCGGGACAGGGAAACCGGGGAGCTGTTTTTT. Its translation: CASGRDRETGELFF.

The genes are TRBV7-9 and TRBJ1-2; unclear D gene. V was pared by 3 bases and J by 6 bases, with 29 bases between. The CDR3 covers 19 residues. Germline CDR1 and CDR2: SEHNR and FQNEAQ (reference sequence). CDR3 in amino acids: CASSFKRIPTRGFVNGYTF. The DNA for the CDR3 is TGTGCCAGCAGCTTCAAAAGGATACCAACGAGAGGATTCGTTAATGGCTACACCTTC.

This clone was counted only a few times. The CDR3 is CASSSDSPEQYF. The CDR3 coding sequence is TGTGCCAGCTCATCTGATTCTCCCGAGCAGTACTTC. V is TRBV18 and J is TRBJ2-7; D remains ambiguous. The CDR3 is 12 amino acids. Trimming removed 5 bases from V and 6 bases from J, with 11 bases in between. Germline assignment: CDR1 KGHSH and CDR2 LQKENI.

CDR3 region: CASSQGQGWQYF. The CDR3 nucleotides are TGTGCCAGCAGTCAAGGACAGGGGTGGCAGTATTTT. This chain links TRBV5-6 with TRBJ2-3, with TRBD1 matching 9 bases. The CDR3 has 12 amino acids. Looked up from germline, CDR1 is SGHDT and CDR2 is YYEEEE. Losses at the gene ends were 5 bases for V and 11 bases for J; bases not matched to a gene: 6.

This clone was recorded only once. The chain is built from TRBV5-1 and TRBJ2-1; 8 bases map to TRBD1. Losses at the gene ends were 3 bases for V and 7 bases for J; bases not matched to a gene: 12. CDR1 is SGHRS, CDR2 YFSETQ, per germline. CDR3 length: 16 amino acids. The CDR3 sequence: CASSSQGAGTRNEQFF. The CDR3, as DNA: TGCGCCAGCAGCTCCCAGGGGGCCGGTACGAGGAATGAGCAGTTCTTC.

The gene calls are TRBV19 and TRBJ2-3; 13 positions match TRBD2. Germline V gene lookup returns CDR1 LNHDA and CDR2 SQIVND (reference sequence). V lost 5 bases to trimming and J lost 3 bases; unmatched junction nucleotides: 11. CDR3 length: 18 amino acids. This chain's CDR3 is CASSLWTSGRGETDTQYF. CDR3 nucleotide sequence: TGTGCCAGTAGTCTCTGGACTAGCGGGAGAGGAGAGACAGATACGCAGTATTTT.

The genes are TRBV9 and TRBJ2-3, with D possibly being TRBD2 (6 bases). CDR1 SGDLS and CDR2 YYNGEE come from the germline V gene. CDR3 length equals 15 residues. The V gene lost 3 bases and the J gene lost 4 bases, with 15 bases spanning the gap. CDR3: CASSGSGGAADTQYF. The CDR3 nucleotides read TGTGCCAGCAGCGGTAGCGGTGGCGCCGCAGATACGCAGTATTTT.

This clone turned up a few times. The chain couples TRBV10-3 to TRBJ2-3; 7 bases align to TRBD2. Per the germline V gene, CDR1 is ENHRY and CDR2 is SYGVKD. J gave up 0 bases and V 11 bases, and 8 bases lay outside the gene matches. The CDR3 length is 14 residues. The DNA for the CDR3 is TGTGCCGCTTCACTAGCGTATAGCACAGATACGCAGTATTTT. Amino acids: CAASLAYSTDTQYF.

This rearrangement joins TRBV7-8 to TRBJ1-6, with D possibly TRBD1 on 5 matching bases. V shed 1 base and J shed 6 bases, with 13 bases lying between them. Germline V lookup: CDR1 SGHVS, CDR2 FQNEAQ. The CDR3 runs 16 residues. The CDR3 reads CASSLGFGDGNSPLHF. The CDR3 DNA reads as TGTGCCAGCAGCTTAGGGTTTGGGGACGGTAATTCACCCCTCCACTTT.